At least ten counts were recorded for the clone carrying this T cell receptor (beta chain). Its specificity is not known. These data originate in a study of CD8 T cells in ankylosing spondylitis. Each CDR3 protein is one row after TCRdb ran MiXCR on the 5' RACE reads. The sample lists around 180,000 distinct CDR3 sequences; around a sixth were seen once. General study results and limits: The authors reported significant enrichment of disease-linked clones in matched ankylosing spondylitis synovial fluid. Disease-linked clones were CD8+ and relatively rare in peripheral blood.

The CDR3 runs to 15 residues. Trimming took 5 bases from V and 2 from J, leaving 13 bases between them. The chain joins TRBV12-3 or TRBV12-4 to TRBJ2-1, with D uncertain. The TCR was taken from a male donor aged 5-30 years with ankylosing spondylitis or in good health (not recorded which). The sequenced sample consisted of blood, either unsorted or a sorted T cell fraction (not recorded which). CDR3 loop: CASSLGFGPYNEQFF. In DNA, the CDR3 is TGTGCCAGCAGTCTTGGCTTCGGACCCTACAATGAGCAGTTCTTC.